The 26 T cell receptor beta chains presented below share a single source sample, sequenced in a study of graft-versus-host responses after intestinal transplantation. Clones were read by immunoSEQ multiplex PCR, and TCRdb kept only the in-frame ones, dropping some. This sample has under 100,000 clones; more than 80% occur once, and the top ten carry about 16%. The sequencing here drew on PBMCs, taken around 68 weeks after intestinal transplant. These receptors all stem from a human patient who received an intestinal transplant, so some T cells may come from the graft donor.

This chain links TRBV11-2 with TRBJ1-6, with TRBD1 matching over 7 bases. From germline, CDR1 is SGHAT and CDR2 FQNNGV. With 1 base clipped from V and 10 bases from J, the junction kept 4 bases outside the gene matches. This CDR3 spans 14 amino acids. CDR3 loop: CASSLGQGGSPLHF. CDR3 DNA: TGTGCCAGCAGCTTAGGACAGGGAGGGTCACCCCTCCACTTT. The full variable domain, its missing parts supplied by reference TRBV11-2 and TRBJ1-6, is EAGVAQSPRYKIIEKRQSVAFWCNPISGHATLYWYQQILGQGPKLLIQFQNNGVVDDSQLPKDRFSAERLKGVDSTLKIQPAKLEDSAVYLCASSLGQGGSPLHFGNGTRLTVT.

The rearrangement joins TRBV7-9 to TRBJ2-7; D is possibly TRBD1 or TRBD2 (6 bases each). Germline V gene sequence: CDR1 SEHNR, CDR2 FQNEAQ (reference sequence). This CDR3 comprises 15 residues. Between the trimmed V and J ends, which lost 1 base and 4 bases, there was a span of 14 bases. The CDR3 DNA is TGTGCCAGCAGCTTAGAGCCGGGGGCGAGGTACGAGCAGTACTTC. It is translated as CASSLEPGARYEQYF.

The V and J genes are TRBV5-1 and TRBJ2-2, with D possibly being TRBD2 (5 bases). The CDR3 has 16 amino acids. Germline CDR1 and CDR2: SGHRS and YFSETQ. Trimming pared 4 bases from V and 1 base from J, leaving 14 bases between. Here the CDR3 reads CASSPTLAENTGELFF. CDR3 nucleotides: TGCGCCAGCAGCCCCACTCTAGCCGAGAACACCGGGGAGCTGTTTTTT.

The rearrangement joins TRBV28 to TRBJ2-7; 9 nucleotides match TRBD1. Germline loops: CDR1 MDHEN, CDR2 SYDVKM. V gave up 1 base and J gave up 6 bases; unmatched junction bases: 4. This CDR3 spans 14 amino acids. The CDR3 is CASSLFATGGEQYF. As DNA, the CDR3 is TGTGCCAGCAGTTTATTCGCGACAGGGGGCGAGCAGTACTTC.

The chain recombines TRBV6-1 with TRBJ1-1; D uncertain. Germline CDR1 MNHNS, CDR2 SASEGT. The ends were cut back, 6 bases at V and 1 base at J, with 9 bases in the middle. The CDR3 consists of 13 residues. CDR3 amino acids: CASSASWNTEAFF. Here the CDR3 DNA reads TGTGCCAGCAGCGCTAGCTGGAACACTGAAGCTTTCTTT.

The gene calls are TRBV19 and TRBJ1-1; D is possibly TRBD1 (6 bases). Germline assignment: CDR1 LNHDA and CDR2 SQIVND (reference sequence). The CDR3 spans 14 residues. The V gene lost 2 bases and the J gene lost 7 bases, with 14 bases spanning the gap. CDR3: CASSISRGFIEAFF. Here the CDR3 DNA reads TGTGCCAGTAGTATATCCAGGGGCTTTATTGAAGCTTTCTTT.

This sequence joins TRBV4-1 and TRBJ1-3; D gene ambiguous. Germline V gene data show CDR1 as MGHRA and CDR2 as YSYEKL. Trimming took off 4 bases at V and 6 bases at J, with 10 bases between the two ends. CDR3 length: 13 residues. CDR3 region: CASSRSTANTIYF. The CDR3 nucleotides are TGCGCCAGCAGCCGGTCCACGGCAAACACCATATATTTT.

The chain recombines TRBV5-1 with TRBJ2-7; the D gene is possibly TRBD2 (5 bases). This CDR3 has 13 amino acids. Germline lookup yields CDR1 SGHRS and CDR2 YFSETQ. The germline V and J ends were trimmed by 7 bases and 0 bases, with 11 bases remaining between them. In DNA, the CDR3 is TGCGCCAGCGGTGTGGGGAGCTCCTACGAGCAGTACTTC. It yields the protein CASGVGSSYEQYF.

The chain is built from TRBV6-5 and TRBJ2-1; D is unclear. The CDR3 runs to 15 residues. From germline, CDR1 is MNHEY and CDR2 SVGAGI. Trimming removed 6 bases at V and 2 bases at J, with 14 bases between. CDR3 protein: CASRNAWKPYNEQFF. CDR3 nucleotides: TGTGCCAGCAGGAACGCGTGGAAGCCCTACAATGAGCAGTTCTTC.

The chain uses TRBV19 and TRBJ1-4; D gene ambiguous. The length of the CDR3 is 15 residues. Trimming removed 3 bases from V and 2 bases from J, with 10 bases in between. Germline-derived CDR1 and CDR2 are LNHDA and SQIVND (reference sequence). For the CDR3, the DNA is TGTGCCAGTAGTATGCCCCTACTGACTAATGAAAAACTGTTTTTT. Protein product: CASSMPLLTNEKLFF.

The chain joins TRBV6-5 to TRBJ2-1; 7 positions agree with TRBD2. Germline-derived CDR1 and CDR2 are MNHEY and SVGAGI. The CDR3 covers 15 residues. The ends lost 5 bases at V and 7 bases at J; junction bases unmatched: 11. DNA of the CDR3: TGTGCCAGCAGTCCTCGACTAGCCCCTTGGAATGAGCAGTTCTTC. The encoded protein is CASSPRLAPWNEQFF.

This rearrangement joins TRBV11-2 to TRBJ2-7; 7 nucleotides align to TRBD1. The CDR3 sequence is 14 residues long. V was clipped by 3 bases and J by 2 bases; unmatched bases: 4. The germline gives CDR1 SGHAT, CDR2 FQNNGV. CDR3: CASSFGTETYEQYF. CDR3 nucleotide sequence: TGTGCCAGCAGCTTCGGGACAGAAACCTACGAGCAGTACTTC.

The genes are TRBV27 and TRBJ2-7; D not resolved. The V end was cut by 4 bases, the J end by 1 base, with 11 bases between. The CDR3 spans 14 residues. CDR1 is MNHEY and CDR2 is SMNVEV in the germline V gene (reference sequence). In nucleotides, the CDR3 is TGTGCCAGCAGTTGGGGAAGAGCTTCCTACGAGCAGTACTTC. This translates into CASSWGRASYEQYF.

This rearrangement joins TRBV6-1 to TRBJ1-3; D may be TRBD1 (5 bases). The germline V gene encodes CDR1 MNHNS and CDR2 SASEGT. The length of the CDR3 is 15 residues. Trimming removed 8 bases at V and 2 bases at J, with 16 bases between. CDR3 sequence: CASRTEGLTGNTIYF. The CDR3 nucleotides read TGTGCCAGCCGAACCGAGGGACTCACTGGAAACACCATATATTTT.

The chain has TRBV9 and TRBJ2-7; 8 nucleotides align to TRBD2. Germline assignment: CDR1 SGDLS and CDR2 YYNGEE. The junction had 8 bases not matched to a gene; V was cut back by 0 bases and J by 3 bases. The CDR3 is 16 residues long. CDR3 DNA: TGTGCCAGCAGCGTAGCCCCAACTAGCGGATACTACGAGCAGTACTTC. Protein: CASSVAPTSGYYEQYF.

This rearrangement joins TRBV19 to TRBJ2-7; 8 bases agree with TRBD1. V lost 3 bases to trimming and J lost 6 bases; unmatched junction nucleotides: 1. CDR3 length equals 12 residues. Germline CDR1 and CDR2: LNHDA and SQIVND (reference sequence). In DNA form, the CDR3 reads TGTGCCAGTAGTATGACAGGGGCCGAGCAGTACTTC. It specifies CASSMTGAEQYF.

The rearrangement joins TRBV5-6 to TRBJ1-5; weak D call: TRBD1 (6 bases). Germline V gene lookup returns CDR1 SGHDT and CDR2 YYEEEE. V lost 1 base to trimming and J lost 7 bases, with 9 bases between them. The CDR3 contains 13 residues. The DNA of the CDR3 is TGTGCCAGCAGCTTGATAGGGGGACAGCCCCAGCATTTT. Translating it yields CASSLIGGQPQHF.

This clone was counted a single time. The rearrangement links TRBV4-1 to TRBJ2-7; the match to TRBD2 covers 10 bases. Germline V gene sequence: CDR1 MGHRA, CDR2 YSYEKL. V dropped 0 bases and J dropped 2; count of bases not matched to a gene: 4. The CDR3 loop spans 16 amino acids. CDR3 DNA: TGCGCCAGCAGCCAAGAACGCAGCGGGGGGGCCTACGAGCAGTACTTC. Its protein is CASSQERSGGAYEQYF.

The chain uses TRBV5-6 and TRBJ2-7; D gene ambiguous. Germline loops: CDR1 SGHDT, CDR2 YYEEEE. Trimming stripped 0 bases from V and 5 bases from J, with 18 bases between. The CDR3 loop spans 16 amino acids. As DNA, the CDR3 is TGTGCCAGCAGCTTGGATCCGGCAGGCCAGGAAGACGAGCAGTACTTC. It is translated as CASSLDPAGQEDEQYF.

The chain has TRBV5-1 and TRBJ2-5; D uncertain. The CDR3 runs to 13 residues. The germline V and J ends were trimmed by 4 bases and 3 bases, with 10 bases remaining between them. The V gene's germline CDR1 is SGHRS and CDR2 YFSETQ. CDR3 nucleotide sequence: TGCGCCAGCAGCCGACTCCACGAAGAGACCCAGTACTTC. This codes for CASSRLHEETQYF.

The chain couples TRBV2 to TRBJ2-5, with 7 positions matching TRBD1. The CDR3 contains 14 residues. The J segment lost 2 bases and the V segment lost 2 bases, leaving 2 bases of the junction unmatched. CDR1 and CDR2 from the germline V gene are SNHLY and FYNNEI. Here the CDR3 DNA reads TGTGCCAGCAGTGAATTGACAGGGCAAGAGACCCAGTACTTC. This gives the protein CASSELTGQETQYF.

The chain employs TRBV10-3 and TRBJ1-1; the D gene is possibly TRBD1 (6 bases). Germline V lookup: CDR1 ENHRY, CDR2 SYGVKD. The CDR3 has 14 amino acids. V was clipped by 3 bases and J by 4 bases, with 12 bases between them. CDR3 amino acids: CAISEGGLGTEAFF. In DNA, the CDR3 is TGTGCCATCAGTGAAGGGGGGCTGGGCACTGAAGCTTTCTTT.

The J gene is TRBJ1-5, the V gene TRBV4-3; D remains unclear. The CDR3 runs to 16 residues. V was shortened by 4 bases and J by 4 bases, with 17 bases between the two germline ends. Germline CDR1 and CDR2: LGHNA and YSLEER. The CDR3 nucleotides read TGCGCCAGCAGCCCCTTACACCGGGCCCTTAATCAGCCCCAGCATTTT. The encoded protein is CASSPLHRALNQPQHF.

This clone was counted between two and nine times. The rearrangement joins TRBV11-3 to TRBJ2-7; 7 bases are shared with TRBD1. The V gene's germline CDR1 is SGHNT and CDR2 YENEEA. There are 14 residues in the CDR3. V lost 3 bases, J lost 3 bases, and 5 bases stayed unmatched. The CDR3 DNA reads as TGTGCCAGCAGCTTGCGAGGGACAGACTACGAGCAGTACTTC. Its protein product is CASSLRGTDYEQYF.

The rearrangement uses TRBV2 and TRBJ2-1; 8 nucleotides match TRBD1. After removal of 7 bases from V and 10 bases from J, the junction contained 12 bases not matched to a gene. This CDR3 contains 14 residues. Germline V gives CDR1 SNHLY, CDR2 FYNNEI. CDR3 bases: TGTGCCAGCATCTTGGACAGGGCCGGTTGGGAGCAGTTCTTC. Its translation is CASILDRAGWEQFF.

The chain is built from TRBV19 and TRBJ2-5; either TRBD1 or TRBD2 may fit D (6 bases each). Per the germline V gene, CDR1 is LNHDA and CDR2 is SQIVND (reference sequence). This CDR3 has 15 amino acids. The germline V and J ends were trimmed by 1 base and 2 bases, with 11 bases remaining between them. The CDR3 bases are TGTGCCAGTAGTATAGGGAGGGACAAGCAAGAGACCCAGTACTTC. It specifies CASSIGRDKQETQYF.